The clone carrying this TCR beta chain was picked up one time. The target antigen is unknown. The data originate from a study of shared clonotypes between healthy human individuals. Profiled with immunoSEQ multiplex PCR; TCRdb holds only in-frame clones, not every one. The table records around 2,000,000 clones, roughly 94% of them present only once. Study-level results: Clonotype sharing across a few donors was observed for around 5% of naive CD4 clonotypes.

Positive CCR7 selection of CD45RO-negative cells yielded the naive CD8 cells, and terminally differentiated effector memory CD45RA+ cells were excluded. This CDR3 region has 17 residues. V was clipped by 4 bases and J by 2 bases; unmatched bases: 12. Germline CDR1 is MNHEY and CDR2 is SMNVEV (reference sequence). The clonotype comes from a man in his late teens or twenties in good health. The genes are TRBV27 and TRBJ2-7; 9 nucleotides match TRBD2. Sequenced sample: naive CD8+ T cells sorted from blood. CDR3 in DNA: TGTGCCAGCAGTTCGCCCAGCGCGGGGGGGCGTACCTACGAGCAGTACTTC. It yields the protein CASSSPSAGGRTYEQYF.